Sequencing of this T cell receptor (beta chain) was carried out in a study of blood T cell repertoires in COVID-19. As for the study in general: Sources were T cells, B-cell-depleted T cells, or PBMCs; the material itself was cDNA or gDNA.

As handled by the study authors: Amplified reference gene primers provided the basis for estimating nucleated cell counts. TCRdb's copy holds only in-frame clones and misses some; the assay was immunoSEQ multiplex PCR. V and J calls plus clone size are reproduced from that table; the DNA served to infer D and trimming. The data hold about 280,000 clones, with around 90% observed a single time. Germline values: CDR1 SGHDN, CDR2 FVKESK. The CDR3 is made up of 13 amino acids. V was clipped by 2 bases and J by 8 bases, with 12 bases between them. This sequence was found in a woman aged 40 to 50 who had recovered from COVID-19. What was sequenced was PBMCs or T cells enriched from blood (not recorded which). J is TRBJ1-2 and V is TRBV14; D gene ambiguous. The CDR3 loop reads CASSQQALWGYTF. The DNA of the CDR3 is TGTGCCAGCAGCCAACAGGCGCTGTGGGGCTACACCTTC.